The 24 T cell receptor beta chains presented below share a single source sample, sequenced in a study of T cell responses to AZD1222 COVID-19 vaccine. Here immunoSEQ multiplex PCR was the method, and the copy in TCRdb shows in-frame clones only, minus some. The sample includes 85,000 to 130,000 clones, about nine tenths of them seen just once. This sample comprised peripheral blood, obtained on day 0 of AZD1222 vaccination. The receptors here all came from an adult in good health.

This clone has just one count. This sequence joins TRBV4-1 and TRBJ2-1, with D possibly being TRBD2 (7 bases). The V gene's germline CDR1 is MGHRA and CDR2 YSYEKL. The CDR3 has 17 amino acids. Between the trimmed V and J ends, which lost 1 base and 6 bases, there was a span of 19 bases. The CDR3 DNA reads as TGCGCCAGCAGCCAAGGCGGTGGGGGGGGCCAATTCAATGAGCAGTTCTTC. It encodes CASSQGGGGGQFNEQFF.

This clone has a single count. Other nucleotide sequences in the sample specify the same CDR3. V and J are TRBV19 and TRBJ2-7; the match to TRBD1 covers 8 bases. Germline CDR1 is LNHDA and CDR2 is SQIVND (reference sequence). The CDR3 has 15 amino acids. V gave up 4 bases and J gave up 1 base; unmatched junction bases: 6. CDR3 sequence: CASSTRDRPSYEQYF. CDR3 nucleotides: TGTGCCAGTAGTACCCGGGACAGGCCTTCCTACGAGCAGTACTTC.

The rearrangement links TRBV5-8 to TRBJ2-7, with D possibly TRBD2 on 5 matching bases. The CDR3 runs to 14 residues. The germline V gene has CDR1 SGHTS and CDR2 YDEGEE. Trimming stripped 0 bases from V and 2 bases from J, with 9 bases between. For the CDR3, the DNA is TGTGCCAGCAGCTTGGGCGGGTCCACCTACGAGCAGTACTTC. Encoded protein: CASSLGGSTYEQYF.

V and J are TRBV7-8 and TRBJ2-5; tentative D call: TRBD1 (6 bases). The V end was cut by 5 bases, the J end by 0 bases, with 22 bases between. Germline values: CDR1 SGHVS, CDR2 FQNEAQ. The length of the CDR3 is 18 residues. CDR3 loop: CASSPNTNRERDQETQYF. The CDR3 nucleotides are TGTGCCAGCAGCCCCAATACCAACAGGGAGAGAGACCAAGAGACCCAGTACTTC.

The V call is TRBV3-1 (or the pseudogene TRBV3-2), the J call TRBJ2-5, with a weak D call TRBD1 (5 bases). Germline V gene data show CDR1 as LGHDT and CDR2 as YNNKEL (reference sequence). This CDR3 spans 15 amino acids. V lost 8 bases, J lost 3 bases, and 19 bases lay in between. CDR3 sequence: CASRPRTLAEETQYF. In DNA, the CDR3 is TGTGCCAGCCGCCCTCGGACACTTGCTGAAGAGACCCAGTACTTC.

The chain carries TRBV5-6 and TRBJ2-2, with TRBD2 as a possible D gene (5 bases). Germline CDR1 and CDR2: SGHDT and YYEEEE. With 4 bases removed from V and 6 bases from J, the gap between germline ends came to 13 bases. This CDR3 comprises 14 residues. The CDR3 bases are TGTGCCAGCAGCCCCCGTACCGGGGCCGGGGAGCTGTTTTTT. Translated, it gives CASSPRTGAGELFF.

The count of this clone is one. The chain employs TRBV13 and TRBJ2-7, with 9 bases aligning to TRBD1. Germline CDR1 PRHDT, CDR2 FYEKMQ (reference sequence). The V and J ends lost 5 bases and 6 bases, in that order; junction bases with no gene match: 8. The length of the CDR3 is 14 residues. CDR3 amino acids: CASSTGTGPLEQYF. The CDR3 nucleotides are TGTGCCAGCAGCACCGGGACAGGGCCACTCGAGCAGTACTTC.

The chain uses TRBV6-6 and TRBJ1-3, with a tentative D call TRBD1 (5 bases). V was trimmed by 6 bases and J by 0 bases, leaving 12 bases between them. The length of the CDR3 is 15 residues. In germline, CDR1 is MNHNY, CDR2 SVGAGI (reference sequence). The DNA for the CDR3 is TGTGCCAGCAGCCGGGACCCAAACTCTGGAAACACCATATATTTT. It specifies CASSRDPNSGNTIYF.

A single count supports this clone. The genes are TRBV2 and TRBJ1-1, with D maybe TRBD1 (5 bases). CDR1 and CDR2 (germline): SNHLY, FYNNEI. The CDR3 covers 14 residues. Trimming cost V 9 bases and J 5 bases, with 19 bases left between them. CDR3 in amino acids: CARGLGGSGTEAFF. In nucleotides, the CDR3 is TGTGCCAGGGGCTTGGGGGGGTCTGGTACTGAAGCTTTCTTT.

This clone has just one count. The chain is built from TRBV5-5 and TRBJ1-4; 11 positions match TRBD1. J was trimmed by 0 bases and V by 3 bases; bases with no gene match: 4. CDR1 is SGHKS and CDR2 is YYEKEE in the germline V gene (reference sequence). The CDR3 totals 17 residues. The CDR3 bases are TGTGCCAGCAGCTCCCCGGGACAGGGGGCAACTAATGAAAAACTGTTTTTT. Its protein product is CASSSPGQGATNEKLFF.

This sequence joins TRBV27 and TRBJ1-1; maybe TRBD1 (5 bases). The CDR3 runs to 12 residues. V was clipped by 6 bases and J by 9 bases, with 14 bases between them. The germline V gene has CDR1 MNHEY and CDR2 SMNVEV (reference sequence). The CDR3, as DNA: TGTGCCAGCAGCGACGACAGAGGTAAAGCTTTCTTT. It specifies CASSDDRGKAFF.

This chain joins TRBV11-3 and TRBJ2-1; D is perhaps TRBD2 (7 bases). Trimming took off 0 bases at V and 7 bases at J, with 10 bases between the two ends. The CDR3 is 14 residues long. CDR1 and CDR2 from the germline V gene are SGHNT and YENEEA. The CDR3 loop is CASSLEGGLNEQFF. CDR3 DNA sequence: TGTGCCAGCAGCTTAGAGGGGGGGCTGAATGAGCAGTTCTTC.

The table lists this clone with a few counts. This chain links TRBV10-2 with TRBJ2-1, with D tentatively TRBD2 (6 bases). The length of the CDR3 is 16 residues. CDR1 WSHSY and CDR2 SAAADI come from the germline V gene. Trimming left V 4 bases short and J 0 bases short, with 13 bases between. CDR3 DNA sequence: TGCGCCAGCAGTGTTAGCGGAGTGAGCTCCTACAATGAGCAGTTCTTC. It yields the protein CASSVSGVSSYNEQFF.

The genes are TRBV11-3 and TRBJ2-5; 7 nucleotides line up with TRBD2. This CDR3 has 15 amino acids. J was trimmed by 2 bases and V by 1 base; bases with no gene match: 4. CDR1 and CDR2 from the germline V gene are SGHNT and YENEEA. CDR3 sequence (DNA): TGTGCCAGCAGCTTAGGAGGGACTACACAAGAGACCCAGTACTTC. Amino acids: CASSLGGTTQETQYF.

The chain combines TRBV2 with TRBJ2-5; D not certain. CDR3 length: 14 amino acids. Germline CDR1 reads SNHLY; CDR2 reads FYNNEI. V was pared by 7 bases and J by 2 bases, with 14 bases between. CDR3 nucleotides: TGTGCCAGCACACCGTCCACACTACAAGAGACCCAGTACTTC. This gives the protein CASTPSTLQETQYF.

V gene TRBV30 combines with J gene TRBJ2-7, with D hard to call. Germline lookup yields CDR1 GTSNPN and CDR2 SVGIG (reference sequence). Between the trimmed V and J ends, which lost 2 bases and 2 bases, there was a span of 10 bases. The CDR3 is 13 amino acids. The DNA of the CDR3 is TGTGCCTGGAGTTTGCCCAAGCCCTACGAGCAGTACTTC. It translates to CAWSLPKPYEQYF.

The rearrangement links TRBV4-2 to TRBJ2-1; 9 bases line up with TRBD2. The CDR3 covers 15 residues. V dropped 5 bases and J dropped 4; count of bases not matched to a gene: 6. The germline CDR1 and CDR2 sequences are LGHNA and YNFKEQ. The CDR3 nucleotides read TGTGCCAGCAGCAGTAGCGGGGGAATTTACAATGAGCAGTTCTTC. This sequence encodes CASSSSGGIYNEQFF.

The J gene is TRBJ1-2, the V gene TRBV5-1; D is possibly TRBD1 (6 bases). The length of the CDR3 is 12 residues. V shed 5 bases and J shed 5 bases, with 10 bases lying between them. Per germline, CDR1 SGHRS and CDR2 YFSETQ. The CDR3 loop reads CASRAGEYGYTF. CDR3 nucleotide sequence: TGCGCCAGCAGAGCAGGGGAATATGGCTACACCTTC. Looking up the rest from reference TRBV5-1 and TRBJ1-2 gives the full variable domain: KAGVTQTPRYLIKTRGQQVTLSCSPISGHRSVSWYQQTPGQGLQFLFEYFSETQRNKGNFPGRFSGRQFSNSRSEMNVSTLELGDSALYLCASRAGEYGYTFGSGTRLTVV.

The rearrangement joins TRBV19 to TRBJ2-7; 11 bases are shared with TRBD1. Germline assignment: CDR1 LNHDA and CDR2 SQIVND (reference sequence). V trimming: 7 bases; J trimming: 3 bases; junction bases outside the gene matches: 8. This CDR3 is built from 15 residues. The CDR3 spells CASTSGQGAGYEQYF. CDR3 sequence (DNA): TGTGCCAGTACCTCTGGACAGGGGGCTGGCTACGAGCAGTACTTC.

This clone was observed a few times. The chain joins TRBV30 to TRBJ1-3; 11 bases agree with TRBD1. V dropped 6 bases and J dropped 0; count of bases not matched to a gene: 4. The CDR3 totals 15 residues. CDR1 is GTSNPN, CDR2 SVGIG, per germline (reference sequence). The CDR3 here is CACRDRGFSGNTIYF. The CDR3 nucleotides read TGTGCCTGCCGGGACAGGGGGTTCTCTGGAAACACCATATATTTT.

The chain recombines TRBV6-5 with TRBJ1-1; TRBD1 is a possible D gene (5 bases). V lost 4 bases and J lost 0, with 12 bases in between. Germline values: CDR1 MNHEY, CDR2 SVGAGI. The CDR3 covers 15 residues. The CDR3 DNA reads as TGTGCCAGCAGTTCCCATTTGACAGTGAACACTGAAGCTTTCTTT. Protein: CASSSHLTVNTEAFF.

The chain's CDR3 is CASSPGTYTDTQYF. The DNA for the CDR3 is TGTGCCAGCAGCCCAGGAACTTACACAGATACGCAGTATTTT. The rearrangement joins TRBV6-5 to TRBJ2-3; D unresolved. The V end lost 6 bases, the J end lost 2 bases, and 12 bases lay between the germline ends. The CDR3 runs to 14 residues. Germline CDR1 and CDR2: MNHEY and SVGAGI.

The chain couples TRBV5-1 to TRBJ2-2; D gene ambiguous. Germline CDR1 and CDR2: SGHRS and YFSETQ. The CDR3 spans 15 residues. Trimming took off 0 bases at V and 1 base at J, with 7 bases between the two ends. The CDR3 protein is CASSLASGNTGELFF. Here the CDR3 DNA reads TGCGCCAGCAGCTTGGCCTCTGGGAACACCGGGGAGCTGTTTTTT.

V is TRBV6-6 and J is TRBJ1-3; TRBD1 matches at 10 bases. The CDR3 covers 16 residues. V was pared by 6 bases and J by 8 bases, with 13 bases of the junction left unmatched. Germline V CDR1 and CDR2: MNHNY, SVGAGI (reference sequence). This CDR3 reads CASSLTTGTGVDTIYF. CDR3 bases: TGTGCCAGCAGCCTCACTACCGGGACAGGGGTAGACACCATATATTTT.